The T cell receptor (beta chain) described here comes from a study of early T cells in non-severe SARS-CoV-2 infection. Study-level information: Chains stayed unpaired after sequencing of bulk RNA from unsorted whole blood.

This CDR3 is 13 amino acids long. This clonotype was observed at least ten times. What it recognizes is unknown. At one end the junction does not follow the germline gene, possibly because of a read error. Notes on the study in general: In VDJdb matching, anti-spike CD8 responses were favored while private and CD4 specificities went missing.

Unique molecular identifier tags were affixed to discrete cDNA molecules. TCRdb processed the 5' RACE reads anew with MiXCR; each CDR3 protein has one entry. The sample consists of around 44,000 distinct CDR3 sequences, about 9.2% of them appearing once. The sequence was obtained from an adult who was a healthcare worker with PCR-confirmed SARS-CoV-2 infection or an uninfected control (not recorded which). The sequencing input was whole blood. The rearrangement links TRBV12-3 or TRBV12-4 to TRBJ2-3; D is perhaps TRBD2 (6 bases). CDR3 in amino acids: CASSLALAGTQYF. The CDR3 DNA follows: TGTGCCAGCAGTCTAGCCTTGGCGGGAACGCAGTATTTT.